Below are 8 T cell receptor beta chains sequenced from a single sample in a study of Graves' ophthalmopathy and Graves' hyperthyroidism. RNA transcripts provided the template for amplifying TCR beta CDR3 regions. First-round RT-PCR used HTBI primers; second-round multiplex PCR followed. TCRdb analysed the multiplex PCR reads with MiXCR anew, one entry per CDR3 protein. The profile shows hundreds of thousands of distinct CDR3 sequences, more than 40% of them singletons. Input material: peripheral blood. The source is an adult man with Graves' ophthalmopathy.

In this sample, this clonotype turned up many times. The chain carries TRBV15 and TRBJ2-3; TRBD2 aligns across 11 bases. V lost 0 bases to trimming and J lost 4 bases; unmatched junction nucleotides: 0. The CDR3 consists of 15 residues. Germline lookup yields CDR1 LNHNV and CDR2 YYDKDF (reference sequence). The CDR3 nucleotides read TGTGCCACCAGCAGAGATAGCGGGGGGGCAGATACGCAGTATTTT. Its protein product is CATSRDSGGADTQYF.

The V call is TRBV25-1, the J call TRBJ1-3, with 7 bases fitting TRBD1. Germline CDR1 MGHDK, CDR2 SYGVNS. The CDR3 length is 14 residues. The CDR3 loop reads CASVDRFVGNTIYF. Here the CDR3 DNA reads TGTGCTAGCGTGGACAGGTTTGTCGGAAACACCATATATTTT.

This chain joins TRBV18 and TRBJ1-1, with 9 nucleotides matching TRBD1. The CDR3 is made up of 15 amino acids. V lost 2 bases and J lost 1; bases outside the gene matches: 2. The germline gives CDR1 KGHSH, CDR2 LQKENI. This CDR3 reads CASSPGTGWNTEAFF. The CDR3, as DNA: TGTGCCAGCTCACCAGGGACAGGGTGGAACACTGAAGCTTTCTTT.

The CDR3 DNA is TGTGCCAGCAGTGAACTCCCCGGGACTTCCCGCTCTGGTGGAAACACCATATATTTT. It is translated as CASSELPGTSRSGGNTIYF. This chain connects TRBV6-1 to TRBJ1-3; D is possibly TRBD1 (5 bases). The ends were cut back, 2 bases at V and 3 bases at J, with 23 bases in the middle. CDR1 is MNHNS, CDR2 SASEGT, per germline. The CDR3 sequence is 19 residues long.

On this clonotype: A read error is possible here, since a much larger clone lies one base away. The CDR3 end shows no conserved phenylalanine or tryptophan, and so a read error is likely. The V call is TRBV12-3 or TRBV12-4, the J call TRBJ2-5; D is ambiguous. This CDR3 spans 14 amino acids. Trimming cost V 4 bases and J 3 bases, with 12 bases left between them. The CDR3 DNA is TGTGCCAGCAGTTCAAGACCAAGGGAAGAGACCCAGTACGTC. Protein product: CASSSRPREETQYV.

This clonotype has at least ten counts. This chain joins TRBV6-5 and TRBJ2-7, with TRBD1 matching 7 bases. The V gene's germline CDR1 is MNHEY and CDR2 SVGAGI. Unmatched junction bases numbered 7, after V lost 3 bases and J lost 5 bases. The CDR3 is 14 residues long. The CDR3 loop reads CASSYERQGHEQYF. The DNA for the CDR3 is TGTGCCAGCAGTTATGAGCGACAGGGTCACGAGCAGTACTTC.

This chain uses TRBV2 with TRBJ1-5; D remains ambiguous. V lost 5 bases and J 10 bases, leaving 6 bases between the germline ends. In germline, CDR1 is SNHLY, CDR2 FYNNEI. This CDR3 is 10 amino acids long. Here the CDR3 reads CASSLNPQHF. The CDR3 bases are TGTGCCAGCAGTTTAAATCCCCAGCATTTT.

This clonotype came up once. At one boundary the junction diverges from the germline segment, which might be a read error. This chain links TRBV29-1 with TRBJ1-2, with unresolved D. CDR1 and CDR2 (germline): SQVTM, ANQGSEA. The CDR3 is 12 amino acids. The CDR3 is CTWSVGGYGYTF. The CDR3, as DNA: TGTACCTGGAGTGTGGGCGGCTATGGCTACACCTTC. The full variable domain, completed using reference TRBV29-1 and TRBJ1-2, is SAVISQKPSRDICQRGTSLTIQCQVDSQVTMMFWYRQQPGQSLTLIATANQGSEATYESGFVIDKFPISRPNLTFSTLTVSNMSPEDSSIYLCTWSVGGYGYTFGSGTRLTVV.